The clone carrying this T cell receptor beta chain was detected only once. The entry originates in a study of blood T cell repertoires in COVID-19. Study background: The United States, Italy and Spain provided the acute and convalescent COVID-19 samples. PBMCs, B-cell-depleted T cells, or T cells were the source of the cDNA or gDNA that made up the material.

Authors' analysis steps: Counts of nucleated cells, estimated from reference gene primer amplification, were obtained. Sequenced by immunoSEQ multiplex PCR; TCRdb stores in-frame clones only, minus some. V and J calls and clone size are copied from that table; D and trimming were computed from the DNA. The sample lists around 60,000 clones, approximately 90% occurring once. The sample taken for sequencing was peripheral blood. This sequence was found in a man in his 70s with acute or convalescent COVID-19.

The CDR3 DNA reads TGTGCCAGTAGATGGAAGGCGGGGGACAATCAGCCCCAGCATTTT. It specifies CASRWKAGDNQPQHF. The chain has TRBV19 and TRBJ1-5; weak D call: TRBD1 (5 bases). V lost 6 bases and J 3 bases, leaving 15 bases between the germline ends. Germline V gene sequence: CDR1 LNHDA, CDR2 SQIVND (reference sequence). The CDR3 is 15 amino acids. Filled out from reference TRBV19 and TRBJ1-5, the complete variable domain reads DGGITQSPKYLFRKEGQNVTLSCEQNLNHDAMYWYRQDPGQGLRLIYYSQIVNDFQKGDIAEGYSVSREKKESFPLTVTSAQKNPTAFYLCASRWKAGDNQPQHFGDGTRLSIL.